Given below is one T cell receptor beta chain in context. The data originate from a study of blood T cell repertoires in COVID-19. CDR1 MGHRA and CDR2 YSYEKL come from the germline V gene. V shed 5 bases and J 4 bases; nucleotides not matched to a gene: 17. This CDR3 region has 19 residues. The table came from immunoSEQ multiplex PCR; TCRdb's copy has only in-frame clones and leaves some out. This table holds roughly 100,000 clones, more than 75% found once. Specimen: peripheral blood. This sequence originates from a human donor in a cohort sampled during active COVID-19. This rearrangement joins TRBV4-1 to TRBJ2-6; 7 bases are shared with TRBD1. The CDR3: CASSFLSPGQKFGANVLTF. The CDR3, as DNA: TGCGCCAGCAGCTTTTTAAGCCCGGGACAGAAATTCGGGGCCAACGTCCTGACTTTC.